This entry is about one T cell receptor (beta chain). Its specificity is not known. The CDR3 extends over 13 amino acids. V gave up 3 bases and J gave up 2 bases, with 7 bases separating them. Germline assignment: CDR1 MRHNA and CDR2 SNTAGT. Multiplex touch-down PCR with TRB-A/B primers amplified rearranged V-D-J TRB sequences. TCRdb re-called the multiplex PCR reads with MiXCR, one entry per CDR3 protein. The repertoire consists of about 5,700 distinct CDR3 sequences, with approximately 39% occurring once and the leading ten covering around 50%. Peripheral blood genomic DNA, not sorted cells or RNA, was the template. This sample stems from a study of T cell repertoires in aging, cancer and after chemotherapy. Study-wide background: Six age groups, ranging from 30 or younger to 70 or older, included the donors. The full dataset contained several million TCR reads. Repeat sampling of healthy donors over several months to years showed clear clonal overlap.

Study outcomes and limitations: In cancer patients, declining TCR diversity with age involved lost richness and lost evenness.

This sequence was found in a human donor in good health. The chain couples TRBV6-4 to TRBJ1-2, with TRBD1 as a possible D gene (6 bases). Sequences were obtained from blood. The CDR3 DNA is TGTGCCAGCAGTGAGACAGGAAACTATGGCTACACCTTC. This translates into CASSETGNYGYTF.